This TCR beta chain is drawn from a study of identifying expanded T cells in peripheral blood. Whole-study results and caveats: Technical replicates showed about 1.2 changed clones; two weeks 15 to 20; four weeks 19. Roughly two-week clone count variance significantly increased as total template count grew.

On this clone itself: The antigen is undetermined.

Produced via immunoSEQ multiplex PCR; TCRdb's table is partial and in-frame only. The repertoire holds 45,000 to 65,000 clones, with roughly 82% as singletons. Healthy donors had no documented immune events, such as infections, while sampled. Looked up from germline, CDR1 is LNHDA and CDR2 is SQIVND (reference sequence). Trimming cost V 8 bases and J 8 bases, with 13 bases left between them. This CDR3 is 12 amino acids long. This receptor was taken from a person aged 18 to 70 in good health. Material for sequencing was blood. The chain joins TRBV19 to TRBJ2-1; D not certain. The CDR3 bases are TGTGCCAGTCAGAGCCCAGCCCATGAGCAGTTCTTC. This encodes CASQSPAHEQFF.